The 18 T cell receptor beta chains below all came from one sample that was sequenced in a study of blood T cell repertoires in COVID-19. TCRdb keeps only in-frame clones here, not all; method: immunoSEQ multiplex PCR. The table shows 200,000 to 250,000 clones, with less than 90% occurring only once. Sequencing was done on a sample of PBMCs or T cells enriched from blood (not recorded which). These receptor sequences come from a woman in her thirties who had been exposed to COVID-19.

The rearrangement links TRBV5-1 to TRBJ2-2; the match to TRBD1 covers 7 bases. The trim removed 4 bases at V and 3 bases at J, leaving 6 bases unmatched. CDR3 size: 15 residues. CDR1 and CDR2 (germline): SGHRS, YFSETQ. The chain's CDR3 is CASSRGTDYTGELFF. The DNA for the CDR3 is TGCGCCAGCAGCCGAGGGACAGATTACACCGGGGAGCTGTTTTTT.

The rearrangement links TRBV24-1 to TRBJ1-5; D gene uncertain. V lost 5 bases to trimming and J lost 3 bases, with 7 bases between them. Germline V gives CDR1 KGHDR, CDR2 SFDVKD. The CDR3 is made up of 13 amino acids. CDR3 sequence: CATSGRDNQPQHF. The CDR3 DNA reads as TGTGCCACCAGTGGGAGGGACAATCAGCCCCAGCATTTT.

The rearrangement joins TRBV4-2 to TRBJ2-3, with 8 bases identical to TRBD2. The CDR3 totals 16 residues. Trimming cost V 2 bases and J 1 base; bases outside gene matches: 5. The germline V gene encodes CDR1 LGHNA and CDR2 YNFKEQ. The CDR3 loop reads CASSQSSAGGTDTQYF. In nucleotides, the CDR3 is TGTGCCAGCAGCCAAAGTTCAGCGGGGGGCACAGATACGCAGTATTTT.

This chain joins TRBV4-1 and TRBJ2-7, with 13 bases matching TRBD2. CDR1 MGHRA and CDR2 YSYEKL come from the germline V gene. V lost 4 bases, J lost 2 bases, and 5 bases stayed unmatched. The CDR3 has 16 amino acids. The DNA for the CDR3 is TGCGCCAGCAGCCCCGGACTAGCGGGGGTAACCTACGAGCAGTACTTC. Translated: CASSPGLAGVTYEQYF.

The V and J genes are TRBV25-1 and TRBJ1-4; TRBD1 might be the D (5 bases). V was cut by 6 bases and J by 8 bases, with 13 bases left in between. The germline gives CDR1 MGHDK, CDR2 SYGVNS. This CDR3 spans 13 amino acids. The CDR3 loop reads CASRDRGAEKLFF. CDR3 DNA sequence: TGTGCCAGCAGAGACAGAGGAGCCGAAAAACTGTTTTTT.

The CDR3 reads CASSPHRLGTVNTEAFF. DNA of the CDR3: TGTGCCAGCAGTCCCCACAGGTTAGGAACCGTGAACACTGAAGCTTTCTTT. V gene TRBV19 combines with J gene TRBJ1-1; D possibly corresponds to TRBD1 (5 bases). Looked up from germline, CDR1 is LNHDA and CDR2 is SQIVND (reference sequence). V lost 9 bases to trimming and J lost 0 bases, with 23 bases between them. This CDR3 region has 17 residues.

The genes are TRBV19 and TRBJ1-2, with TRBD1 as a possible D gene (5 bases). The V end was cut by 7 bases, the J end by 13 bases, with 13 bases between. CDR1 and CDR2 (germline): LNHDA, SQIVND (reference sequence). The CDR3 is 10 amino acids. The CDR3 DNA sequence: TGTGCCAGTACGGGGGTCGCTCCCACCTTC. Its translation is CASTGVAPTF. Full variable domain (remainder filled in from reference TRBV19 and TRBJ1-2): DGGITQSPKYLFRKEGQNVTLSCEQNLNHDAMYWYRQDPGQGLRLIYYSQIVNDFQKGDIAEGYSVSREKKESFPLTVTSAQKNPTAFYLCASTGVAPTFGSGTRLTVV.

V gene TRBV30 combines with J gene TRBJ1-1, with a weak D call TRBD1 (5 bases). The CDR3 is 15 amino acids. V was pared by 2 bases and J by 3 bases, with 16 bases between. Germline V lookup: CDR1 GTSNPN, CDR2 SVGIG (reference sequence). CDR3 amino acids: CAWSSLGLGDTEAFF. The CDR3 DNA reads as TGTGCCTGGAGTTCTCTGGGGTTAGGGGACACTGAAGCTTTCTTT. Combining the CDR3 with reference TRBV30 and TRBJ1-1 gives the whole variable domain SQTIHQWPATLVQPVGSPLSLECTVEGTSNPNLYWYRQAAGRGLQLLFYSVGIGQISSEVPQNLSASRPQDRQFILSSKKLLLSDSGFYLCAWSSLGLGDTEAFFGQGTRLTVV.

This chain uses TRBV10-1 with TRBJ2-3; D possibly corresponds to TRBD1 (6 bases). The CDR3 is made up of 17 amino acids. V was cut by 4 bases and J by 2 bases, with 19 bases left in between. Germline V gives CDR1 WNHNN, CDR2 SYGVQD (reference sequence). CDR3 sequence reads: CASSVDRGKVDTDTQYF. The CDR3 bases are TGCGCCAGCAGTGTGGATAGGGGGAAGGTGGACACAGATACGCAGTATTTT.

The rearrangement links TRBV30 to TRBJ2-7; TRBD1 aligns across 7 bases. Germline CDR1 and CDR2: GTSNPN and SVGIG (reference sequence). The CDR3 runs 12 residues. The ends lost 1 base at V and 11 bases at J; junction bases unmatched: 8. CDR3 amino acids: CAWSGTGAVEYF. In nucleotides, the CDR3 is TGTGCCTGGAGTGGGACAGGCGCTGTAGAGTACTTC.

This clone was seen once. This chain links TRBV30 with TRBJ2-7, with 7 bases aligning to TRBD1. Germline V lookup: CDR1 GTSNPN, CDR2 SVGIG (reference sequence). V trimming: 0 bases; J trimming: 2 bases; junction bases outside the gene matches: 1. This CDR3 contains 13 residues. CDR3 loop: CAWSVQGTYEQYF. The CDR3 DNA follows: TGTGCCTGGAGTGTACAGGGGACCTACGAGCAGTACTTC.

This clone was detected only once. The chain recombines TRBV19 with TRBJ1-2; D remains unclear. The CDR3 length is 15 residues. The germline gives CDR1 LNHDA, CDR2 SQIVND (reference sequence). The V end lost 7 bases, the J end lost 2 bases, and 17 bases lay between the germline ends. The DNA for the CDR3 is TGTGCCAGTACTCCCCGGCCGGGTCGAAACTATGGCTACACCTTC. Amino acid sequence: CASTPRPGRNYGYTF.

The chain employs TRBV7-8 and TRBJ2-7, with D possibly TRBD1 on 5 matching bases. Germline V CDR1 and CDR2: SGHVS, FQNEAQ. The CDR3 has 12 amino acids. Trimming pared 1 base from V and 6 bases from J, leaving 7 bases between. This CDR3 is CASSLGGTEQYF. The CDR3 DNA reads TGTGCCAGCAGCTTAGGGGGCACCGAGCAGTACTTC. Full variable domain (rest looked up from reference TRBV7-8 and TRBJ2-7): GAGVSQSPRYKVAKRGQDVALRCDPISGHVSLFWYQQALGQGPEFLTYFQNEAQLDKSGLPSDRFFAERPEGSVSTLKIQRTQQEDSAVYLCASSLGGTEQYFGPGTRLTVT.

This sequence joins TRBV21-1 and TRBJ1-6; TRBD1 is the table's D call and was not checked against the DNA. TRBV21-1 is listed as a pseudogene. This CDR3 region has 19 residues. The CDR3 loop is CASSPGGQGKESYNSPLHF. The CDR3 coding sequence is TGTGCCAGCAGTCCCGGGGGACAGGGAAAGGAATCCTATAATTCACCCCTCCACTTT.

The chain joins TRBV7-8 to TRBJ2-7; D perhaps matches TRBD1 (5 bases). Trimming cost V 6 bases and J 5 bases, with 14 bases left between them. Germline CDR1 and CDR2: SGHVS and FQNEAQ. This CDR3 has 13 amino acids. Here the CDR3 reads CASRSGPGHEQYF. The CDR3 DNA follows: TGTGCCAGCAGGTCAGGGCCAGGCCACGAGCAGTACTTC.

The chain's CDR3 is CASNRYSANYGYTF. The CDR3 region has the DNA TGTGCCAGCAATAGATATTCGGCTAACTATGGCTACACCTTC. This chain joins TRBV2 and TRBJ1-2; D remains ambiguous. The CDR3 runs 14 residues. Per the germline V gene, CDR1 is SNHLY and CDR2 is FYNNEI. V dropped 7 bases and J dropped 0 bases, with 12 bases sitting between them.

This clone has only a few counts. The CDR3 region is CASSVTGTGYNSPLHF. The DNA for the CDR3 is TGTGCCAGCAGTGTGACCGGGACAGGGTATAATTCACCCCTCCACTTT. The chain carries TRBV2 and TRBJ1-6; 9 bases are shared with TRBD1. The ends lost 4 bases at V and 4 bases at J; junction bases unmatched: 5. CDR3 size: 16 residues. Germline CDR1 and CDR2: SNHLY and FYNNEI. Using reference TRBV2 and TRBJ1-6 for the parts outside the CDR3, the full variable domain is EPEVTQTPSHQVTQMGQEVILRCVPISNHLYFYWYRQILGQKVEFLVSFYNNEISEKSEIFDDQFSVERPDGSNFTLKIRSTKLEDSAMYFCASSVTGTGYNSPLHFGNGTRLTVT.

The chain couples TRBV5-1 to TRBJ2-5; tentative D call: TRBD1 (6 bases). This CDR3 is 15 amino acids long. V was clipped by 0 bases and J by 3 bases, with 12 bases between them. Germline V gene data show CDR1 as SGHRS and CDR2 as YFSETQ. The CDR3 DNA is TGCGCCAGCAGCTTGGATCCAGGGGTAGAAGAGACCCAGTACTTC. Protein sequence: CASSLDPGVEETQYF.